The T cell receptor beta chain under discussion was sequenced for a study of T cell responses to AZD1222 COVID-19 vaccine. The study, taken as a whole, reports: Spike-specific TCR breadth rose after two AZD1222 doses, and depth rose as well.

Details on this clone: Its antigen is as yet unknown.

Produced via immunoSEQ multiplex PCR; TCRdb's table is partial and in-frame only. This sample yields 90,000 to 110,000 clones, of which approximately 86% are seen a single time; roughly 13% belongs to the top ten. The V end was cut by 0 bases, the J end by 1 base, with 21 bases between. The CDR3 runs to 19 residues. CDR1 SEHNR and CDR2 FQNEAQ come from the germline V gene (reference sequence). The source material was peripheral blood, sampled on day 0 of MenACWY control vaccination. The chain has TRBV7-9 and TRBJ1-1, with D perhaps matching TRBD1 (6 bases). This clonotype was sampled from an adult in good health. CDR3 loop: CASSLARIGRGLANTEAFF. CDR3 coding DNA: TGTGCCAGCAGCTTAGCCAGGATAGGCAGGGGATTAGCGAACACTGAAGCTTTCTTT.